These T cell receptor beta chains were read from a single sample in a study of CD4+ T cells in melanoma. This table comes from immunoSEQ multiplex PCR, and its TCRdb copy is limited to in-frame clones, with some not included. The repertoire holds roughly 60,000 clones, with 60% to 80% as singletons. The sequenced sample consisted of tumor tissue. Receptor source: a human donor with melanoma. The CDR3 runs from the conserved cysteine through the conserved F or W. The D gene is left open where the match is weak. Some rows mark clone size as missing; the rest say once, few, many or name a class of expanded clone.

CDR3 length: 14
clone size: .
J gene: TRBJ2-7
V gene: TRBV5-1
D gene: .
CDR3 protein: CASSSLERPYEQYF
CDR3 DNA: TGCGCCAGCAGCTCCCTGGAGAGGCCCTACGAGCAGTACTTC

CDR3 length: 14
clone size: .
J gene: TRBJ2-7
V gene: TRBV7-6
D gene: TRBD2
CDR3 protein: CASSPGPAGVEQYF
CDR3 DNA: TGTGCCAGCAGCCCGGGACCGGCGGGGGTCGAGCAGTACTTC

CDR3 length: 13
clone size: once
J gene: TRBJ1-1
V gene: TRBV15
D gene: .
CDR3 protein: CATSRAARVEAFF
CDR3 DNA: TGTGCCACCAGCAGAGCGGCCAGGGTTGAAGCTTTCTTT

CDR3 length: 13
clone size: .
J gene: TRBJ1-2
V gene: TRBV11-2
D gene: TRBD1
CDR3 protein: CASSADRTYGYTF
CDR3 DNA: TGTGCCAGCAGCGCGGACAGGACCTATGGCTACACCTTC

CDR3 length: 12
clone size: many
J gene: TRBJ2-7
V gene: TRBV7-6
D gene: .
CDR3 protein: CASSSDTYEQYF
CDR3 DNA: TGTGCCAGCAGCTCGGATACCTACGAGCAGTACTTC

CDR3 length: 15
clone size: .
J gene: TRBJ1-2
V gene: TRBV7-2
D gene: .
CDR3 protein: CASSLGRGGGYGYTF
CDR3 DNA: TGTGCCAGCAGCTTAGGACGGGGTGGAGGCTATGGCTACACCTTC

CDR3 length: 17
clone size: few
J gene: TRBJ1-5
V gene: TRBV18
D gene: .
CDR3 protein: CASSPQAPELSNQPQHF
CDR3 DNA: TGTGCCAGCTCACCACAGGCGCCTGAACTTAGCAATCAGCCCCAGCATTTT

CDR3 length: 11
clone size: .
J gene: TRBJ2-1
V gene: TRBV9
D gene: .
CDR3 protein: CASSVTDEQFF
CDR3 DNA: TGTGCCAGCAGCGTGACCGATGAGCAGTTCTTC

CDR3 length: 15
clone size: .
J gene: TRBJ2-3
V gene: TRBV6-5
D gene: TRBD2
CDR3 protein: CASSYGGGPTDTQYF
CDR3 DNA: TGTGCCAGCAGTTATGGCGGGGGGCCCACAGATACGCAGTATTTT

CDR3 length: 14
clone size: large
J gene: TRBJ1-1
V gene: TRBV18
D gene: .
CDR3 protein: CASSPSGVDTEAFF
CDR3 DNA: TGTGCCAGCTCACCAAGTGGGGTTGACACTGAAGCTTTCTTT

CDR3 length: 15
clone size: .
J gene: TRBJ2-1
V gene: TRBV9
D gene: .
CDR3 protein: CASSVGSGAGNEQFF
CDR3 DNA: TGTGCCAGCAGCGTAGGCTCGGGGGCAGGGAATGAGCAGTTCTTC

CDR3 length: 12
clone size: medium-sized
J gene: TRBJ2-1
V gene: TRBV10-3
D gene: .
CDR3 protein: CAITQDRNEQFF
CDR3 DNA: TGTGCCATCACCCAAGACAGGAACGAGCAGTTCTTC

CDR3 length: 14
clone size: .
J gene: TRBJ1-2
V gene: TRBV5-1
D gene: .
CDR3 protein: CASSLAGPDYGYTF
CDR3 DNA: TGCGCCAGCAGCTTGGCAGGGCCCGACTATGGCTACACCTTC

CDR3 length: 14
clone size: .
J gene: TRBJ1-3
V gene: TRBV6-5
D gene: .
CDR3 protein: CASSYSGGGNTIYF
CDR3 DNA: TGTGCCAGCAGTTACTCCGGAGGAGGAAACACCATATATTTT

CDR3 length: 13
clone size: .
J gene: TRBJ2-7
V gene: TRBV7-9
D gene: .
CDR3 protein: CASSPTESYEQYF
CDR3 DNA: TGTGCCAGCAGCCCTACGGAGAGCTACGAGCAGTACTTC

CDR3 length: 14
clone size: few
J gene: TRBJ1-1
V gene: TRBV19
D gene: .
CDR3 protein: CASSILAGRTEAFF
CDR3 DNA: TGTGCCAGTAGTATTCTGGCGGGTCGAACTGAAGCTTTCTTT

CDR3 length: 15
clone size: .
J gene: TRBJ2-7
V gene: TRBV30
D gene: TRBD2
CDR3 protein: CAGKNGTSGSYEQYF
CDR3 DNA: TGTGCCGGGAAGAACGGGACTAGCGGTTCCTACGAGCAGTACTTC

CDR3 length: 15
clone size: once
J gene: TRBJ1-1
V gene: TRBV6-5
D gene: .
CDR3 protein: CASSYSQEVATEAFF
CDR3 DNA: TGTGCCAGCAGTTACTCCCAGGAGGTGGCCACTGAAGCTTTCTTT

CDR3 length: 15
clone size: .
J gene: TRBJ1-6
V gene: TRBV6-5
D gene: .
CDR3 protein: CASSYEGLYNSPLHF
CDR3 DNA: TGTGCCAGCAGTTACGAAGGGCTCTATAATTCACCCCTCCACTTT

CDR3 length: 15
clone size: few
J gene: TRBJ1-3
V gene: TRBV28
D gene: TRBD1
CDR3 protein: CASSFGTGAGNTIYF
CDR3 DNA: TGTGCCAGCAGTTTCGGGACAGGGGCTGGAAACACCATATATTTT

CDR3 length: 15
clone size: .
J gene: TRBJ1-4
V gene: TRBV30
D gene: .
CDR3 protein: CAWSVPGYVGEKLFF
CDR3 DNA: TGTGCCTGGAGTGTTCCCGGGTACGTCGGTGAAAAACTGTTTTTT

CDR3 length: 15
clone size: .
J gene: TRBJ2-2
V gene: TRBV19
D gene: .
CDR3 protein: CASSIRQRNTGELFF
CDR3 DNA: TGTGCCAGTAGTATACGACAGAGAAACACCGGGGAGCTGTTTTTT

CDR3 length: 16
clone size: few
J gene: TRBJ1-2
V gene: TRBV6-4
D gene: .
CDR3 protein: CASSEGSATGLYGYTF
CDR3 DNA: TGTGCCAGCAGTGAAGGTAGCGCCACAGGGCTCTATGGCTACACCTTC

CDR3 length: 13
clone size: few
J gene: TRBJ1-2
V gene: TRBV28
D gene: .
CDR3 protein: CASSNRAVYGYTF
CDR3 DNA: TGTGCCAGCAGCAACAGGGCAGTCTATGGCTACACCTTC

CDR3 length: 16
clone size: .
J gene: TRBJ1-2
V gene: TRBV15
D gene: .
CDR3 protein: CATSTFGDAEDYGYTF
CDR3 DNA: TGTGCCACCAGCACCTTCGGGGACGCCGAGGACTATGGCTACACCTTC

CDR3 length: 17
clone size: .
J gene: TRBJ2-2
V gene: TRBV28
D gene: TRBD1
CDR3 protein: CASSPGQGYLGTGELFF
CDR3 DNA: TGTGCCAGCAGTCCCGGACAGGGGTACCTTGGCACCGGGGAGCTGTTTTTT

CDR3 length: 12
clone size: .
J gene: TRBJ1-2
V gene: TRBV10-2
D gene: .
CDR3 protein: CASREWTEGYTF
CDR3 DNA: TGCGCCAGCAGGGAATGGACGGAGGGCTACACCTTC

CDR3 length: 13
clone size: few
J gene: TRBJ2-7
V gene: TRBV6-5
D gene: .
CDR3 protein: CASSPRPLYEQYF
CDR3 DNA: TGTGCCAGCAGTCCCCGACCGCTCTACGAGCAGTACTTC

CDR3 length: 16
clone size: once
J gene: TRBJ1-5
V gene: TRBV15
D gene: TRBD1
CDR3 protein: CATSRDFRQGYQPQHF
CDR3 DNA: TGTGCCACCAGCAGAGATTTCAGACAGGGTTATCAGCCCCAGCATTTT

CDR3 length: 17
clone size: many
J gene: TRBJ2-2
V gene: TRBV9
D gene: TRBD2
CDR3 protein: CASSPGGAGGSTGELFF
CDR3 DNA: TGTGCCAGCAGCCCCGGGGGGGCCGGGGGTTCAACCGGGGAGCTGTTTTTT